This T cell receptor beta chain derives from a study of cytomegalovirus exposure and HLA in healthy donors. The PCR was carried out with 60 Vbeta primers and 13 Jbeta primers. Libraries were prepared by immunoSEQ multiplex PCR; TCRdb keeps only in-frame clonotypes and omits some of them. The sample contains about 240,000 clones, approximately 80% of which appear only once. The germline V gene has CDR1 SGHNT and CDR2 YYREEE (reference sequence). Trimming took off 4 bases at V and 5 bases at J, with 13 bases between the two ends. The CDR3 is 14 amino acids. The sample comprised PBMCs. The rearrangement joins TRBV5-4 to TRBJ2-1; D might be TRBD1 (5 bases). This sequence originates from a woman aged 60 to 75 in good health and CMV-seropositive. The CDR3 spells CASSPALQDNEQFF. DNA of the CDR3: TGTGCCAGCAGCCCCGCTTTACAGGACAATGAGCAGTTCTTC.